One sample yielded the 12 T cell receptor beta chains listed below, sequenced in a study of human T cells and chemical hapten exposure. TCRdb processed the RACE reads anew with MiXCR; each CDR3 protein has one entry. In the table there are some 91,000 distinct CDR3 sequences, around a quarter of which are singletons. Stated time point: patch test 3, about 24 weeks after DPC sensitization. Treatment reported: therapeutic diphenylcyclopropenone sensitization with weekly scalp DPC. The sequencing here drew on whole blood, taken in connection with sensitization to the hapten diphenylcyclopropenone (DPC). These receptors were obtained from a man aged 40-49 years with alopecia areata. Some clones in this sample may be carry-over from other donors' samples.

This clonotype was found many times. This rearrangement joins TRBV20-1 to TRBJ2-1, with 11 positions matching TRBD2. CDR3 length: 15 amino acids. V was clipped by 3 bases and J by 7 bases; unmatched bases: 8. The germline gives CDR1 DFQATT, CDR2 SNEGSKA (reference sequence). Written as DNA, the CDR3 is TGCAGTGCTAGCCCACTAGCGGGAGATTCGAATGAGCAGTTCTTC. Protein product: CSASPLAGDSNEQFF.

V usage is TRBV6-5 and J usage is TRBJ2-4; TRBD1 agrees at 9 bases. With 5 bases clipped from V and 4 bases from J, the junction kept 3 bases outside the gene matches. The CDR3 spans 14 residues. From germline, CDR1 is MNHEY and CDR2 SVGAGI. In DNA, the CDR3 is TGTGCCAGCAGTGTGGACAGGGGAAAAAACATTCAGTACTTC. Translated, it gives CASSVDRGKNIQYF.

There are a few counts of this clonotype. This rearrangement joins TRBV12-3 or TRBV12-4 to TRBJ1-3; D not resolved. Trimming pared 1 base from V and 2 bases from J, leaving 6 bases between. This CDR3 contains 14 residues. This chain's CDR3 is CASSLVRAGNTIYF. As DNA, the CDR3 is TGTGCCAGCAGTTTAGTGAGGGCTGGAAACACCATATATTTT.

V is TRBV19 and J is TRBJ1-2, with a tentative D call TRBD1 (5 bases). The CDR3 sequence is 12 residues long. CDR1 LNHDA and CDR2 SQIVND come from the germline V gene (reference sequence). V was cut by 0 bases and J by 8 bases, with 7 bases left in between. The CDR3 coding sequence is TGTGCCAGTAGTATAGAGGGGCTCGGCTACACCTTC. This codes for CASSIEGLGYTF.

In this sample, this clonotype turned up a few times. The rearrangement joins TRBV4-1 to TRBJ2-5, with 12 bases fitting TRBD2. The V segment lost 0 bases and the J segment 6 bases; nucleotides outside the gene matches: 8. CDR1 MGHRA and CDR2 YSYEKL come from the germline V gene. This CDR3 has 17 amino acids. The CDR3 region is CASSQELLAGGMKTQYF. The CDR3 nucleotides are TGCGCCAGCAGCCAAGAGTTACTAGCGGGAGGAATGAAGACCCAGTACTTC.

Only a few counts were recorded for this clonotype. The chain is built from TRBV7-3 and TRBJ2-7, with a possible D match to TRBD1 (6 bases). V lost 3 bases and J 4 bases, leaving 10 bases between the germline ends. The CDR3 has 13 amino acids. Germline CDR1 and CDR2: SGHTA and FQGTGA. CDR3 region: CASSLSQGYEQYF. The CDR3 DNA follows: TGTGCCAGCAGCTTGTCACAGGGTTACGAGCAGTACTTC.

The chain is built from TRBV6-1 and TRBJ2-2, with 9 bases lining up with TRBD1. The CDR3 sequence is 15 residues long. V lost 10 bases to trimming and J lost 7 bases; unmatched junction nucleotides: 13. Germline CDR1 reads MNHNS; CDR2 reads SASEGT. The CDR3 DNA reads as TGTGCCACACGGACCACCACAGGGGGCCACGGGGAGCTGTTTTTT. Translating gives CATRTTTGGHGELFF.

In DNA, the CDR3 is TGTGCCAGCAGCCAAGAGGGCGGGAGAGGGTCAGATACGCAGTATTTT. This sequence encodes CASSQEGGRGSDTQYF. V is TRBV4-2 and J is TRBJ2-3, with 7 bases aligning to TRBD2. The CDR3 totals 16 residues. V dropped 0 bases and J dropped 4; count of bases not matched to a gene: 7. The germline V gene has CDR1 LGHNA and CDR2 YNFKEQ.

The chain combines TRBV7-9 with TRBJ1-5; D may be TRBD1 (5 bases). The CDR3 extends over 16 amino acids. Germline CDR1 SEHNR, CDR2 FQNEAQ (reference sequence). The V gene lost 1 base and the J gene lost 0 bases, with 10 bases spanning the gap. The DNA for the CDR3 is TGTGCCAGCAGCTTAGGCCAAGGGGCTAGCAATCAGCCCCAGCATTTT. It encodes CASSLGQGASNQPQHF. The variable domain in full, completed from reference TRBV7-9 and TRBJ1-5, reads DTGVSQNPRHKITKRGQNVTFRCDPISEHNRLYWYRQTLGQGPEFLTYFQNEAQLEKSRLLSDRFSAERPKGSFSTLEIQRTEQGDSAMYLCASSLGQGASNQPQHFGDGTRLSIL.

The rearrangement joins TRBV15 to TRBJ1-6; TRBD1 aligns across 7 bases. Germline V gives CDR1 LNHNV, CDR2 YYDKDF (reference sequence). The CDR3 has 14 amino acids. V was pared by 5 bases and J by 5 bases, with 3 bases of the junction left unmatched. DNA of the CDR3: TGTGCCACCAGCGGCGACAGGGATAATTCACCCCTCCACTTT. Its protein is CATSGDRDNSPLHF.

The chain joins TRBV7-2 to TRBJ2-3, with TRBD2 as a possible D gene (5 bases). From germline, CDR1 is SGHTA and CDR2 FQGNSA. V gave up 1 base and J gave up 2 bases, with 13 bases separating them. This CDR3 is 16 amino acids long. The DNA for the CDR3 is TGTGCCAGCAGCTTAGGACTAAAGGTTTCCACAGATACGCAGTATTTT. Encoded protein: CASSLGLKVSTDTQYF.

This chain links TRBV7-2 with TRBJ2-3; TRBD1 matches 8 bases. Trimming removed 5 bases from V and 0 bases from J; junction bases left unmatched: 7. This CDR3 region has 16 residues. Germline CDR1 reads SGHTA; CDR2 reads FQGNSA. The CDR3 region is CASSTQGASSTDTQYF. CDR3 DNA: TGTGCCAGCAGCACCCAGGGGGCGTCTAGCACAGATACGCAGTATTTT.